The following is a T cell receptor (beta chain) sequence with its context. The CDR3 extends over 15 amino acids. The V gene end was trimmed by 7 bases and the J gene end by 3 bases; junction bases not matched to a gene: 4. Germline V lookup: CDR1 MDHEN, CDR2 SYDVKM. In the original processing: Amplifying reference gene primers gave estimates of nucleated cell counts. The table came from immunoSEQ multiplex PCR; TCRdb's copy has only in-frame clones and leaves some out. V and J calls and clone size come straight from that table; D and trimming were deduced from the DNA. There are 230,000 or so clones in the sample; about 90% occur only once, and 1.9% lies in the top ten. This entry belongs to a study of blood T cell repertoires in COVID-19. Study-wide background: The samples span acute and convalescent COVID-19 from the United States, Italy and Spain. PBMCs, B-cell-depleted T cells, or T cells were the source of the cDNA or gDNA that made up the material.

The sample consisted of peripheral blood. The sequence was obtained from a middle-aged man with active or convalescent COVID-19. The chain joins TRBV28 to TRBJ2-2; 11 nucleotides line up with TRBD2. CDR3 loop: CASIRLAGHTGELFF. CDR3 DNA sequence: TGTGCCAGCATCCGACTAGCGGGACACACCGGGGAGCTGTTTTTT.